This T cell receptor beta chain was profiled in a study of T cell repertoires in cytomegalovirus infection. Concerning this clonotype itself: Its target is not known.

TCRdb reprocessed the reads with MiXCR, giving one entry per CDR3 protein. Of 830,000 or so distinct CDR3 sequences in the sample, roughly 33% are singletons; the top ten hold roughly 12%. The TCR comes from a human donor in good health (CMV status not recorded). Some clones in this sample may be carry-over from other donors' samples. The specimen comprised cultured CD8+ T cells from PBMCs, sampled from culture after CMV antigen stimulation.

The CDR3 protein is CASSLDRGTGGRTEAFF. For the CDR3, the DNA is TGTGCCAGCAGCTTAGATCGGGGGACAGGGGGAAGAACTGAAGCTTTCTTT. This sequence joins TRBV11-3 and TRBJ1-1; 11 nucleotides align to TRBD1. J gave up 5 bases and V 0 bases, and 8 bases lay outside the gene matches. Germline V gene sequence: CDR1 SGHNT, CDR2 YENEEA. This CDR3 is 17 amino acids long.